Below, 21 T cell receptor beta chains from the same sample are listed, as sequenced in a study of OX40 agonist ivuxolimab in advanced cancers. Sequencing used immunoSEQ multiplex PCR; TCRdb keeps in-frame clones, though not all of them. The table has 80,000 to 100,000 clones, more than 75% seen once. Sequencing was performed on CD4+ or CD8+ T cells sorted from blood, taken in a trial of the OX40 agonist ivuxolimab. These receptors were collected from an adult with an advanced solid tumor such as melanoma, head and neck, liver or kidney cancer.

Written as DNA, the CDR3 is TGTGCCAGCAGTTACACTGGAGGGCGATACAATGAGCAGTTCTTC. This gives the protein CASSYTGGRYNEQFF. This chain uses TRBV6-5 with TRBJ2-1; D may be TRBD2 (6 bases). V lost 2 bases, J lost 4 bases, and 12 bases lay in between. Germline V lookup: CDR1 MNHEY, CDR2 SVGAGI. This CDR3 is 15 amino acids long.

The V gene is TRBV7-9, the J gene TRBJ2-2; TRBD1 matches 8 bases. Germline loops: CDR1 SEHNR, CDR2 FQNEAQ (reference sequence). This CDR3 has 17 amino acids. Trimming at V came to 0 bases and at J to 5 bases, leaving 8 bases not matched to a gene. CDR3 coding DNA: TGTGCCAGCAGCTTAGCCACTCGGACAGGGCTAACCGGGGAGCTGTTTTTT. Translated: CASSLATRTGLTGELFF. Full variable domain (outside the CDR3, taken from reference TRBV7-9 and TRBJ2-2): DTGVSQNPRHKITKRGQNVTFRCDPISEHNRLYWYRQTLGQGPEFLTYFQNEAQLEKSRLLSDRFSAERPKGSFSTLEIQRTEQGDSAMYLCASSLATRTGLTGELFFGEGSRLTVL.

The genes are TRBV11-2 and TRBJ2-5, with D unclear. Trimming took off 1 base at V and 4 bases at J, with 16 bases between the two ends. Germline V gene lookup returns CDR1 SGHAT and CDR2 FQNNGV. The CDR3 spans 16 residues. The CDR3 nucleotides read TGTGCCAGCAGCTTAGTAGGCCAGTCCCTTGGAGAGACCCAGTACTTC. It translates to CASSLVGQSLGETQYF.

The chain has TRBV5-4 and TRBJ1-2; a weak D match, TRBD1 (5 bases). Germline V gives CDR1 SGHNT, CDR2 YYREEE (reference sequence). The CDR3 has 15 residues. The V end was cut by 4 bases, the J end by 0 bases, with 13 bases between. The CDR3 nucleotides read TGTGCCAGCAGCGACATGACAGTGACTAACTATGGCTACACCTTC. Encoded protein: CASSDMTVTNYGYTF.

The chain employs TRBV7-3 and TRBJ2-7, with 9 bases lining up with TRBD1. The CDR3 contains 18 residues. Per the germline V gene, CDR1 is SGHTA and CDR2 is FQGTGA. The V segment lost 5 bases and the J segment 0 bases; nucleotides outside the gene matches: 14. The CDR3 DNA sequence: TGTGCCAGCAGCCGGGGTCGGGACAGGGTAATCGGCTCCTACGAGCAGTACTTC. This gives the protein CASSRGRDRVIGSYEQYF. The complete variable domain, with remaining parts taken from reference TRBV7-3 and TRBJ2-7, reads GAGVSQTPSNKVTEKGKYVELRCDPISGHTALYWYRQSLGQGPEFLIYFQGTGAADDSGLPNDRFFAVRPEGSVSTLKIQRTERGDSAVYLCASSRGRDRVIGSYEQYFGPGTRLTVT.

This chain uses TRBV7-8 with TRBJ2-7; D gene uncertain. The germline V gene encodes CDR1 SGHVS and CDR2 FQNEAQ. The CDR3 consists of 13 residues. Trimming removed 5 bases from V and 1 base from J, with 9 bases in between. The CDR3 region has the DNA TGTGCCAGCAGCCGGACCTTATCCTACGAGCAGTACTTC. Residues: CASSRTLSYEQYF.

Concerning this clone itself: Distinct nucleotide sequences in the sample also encode this CDR3. V gene TRBV18 combines with J gene TRBJ2-5, with TRBD2 matching over 7 bases. V lost 9 bases, J lost 5 bases, and 9 bases stayed unmatched. The germline gives CDR1 KGHSH, CDR2 LQKENI. The CDR3 is made up of 13 amino acids. The CDR3 spells CASSLTSPETQYF. The CDR3 DNA reads TGTGCCAGTTCGCTGACTAGCCCGGAGACCCAGTACTTC.

The rearrangement uses TRBV28 and TRBJ1-5; D possibly corresponds to TRBD1 (6 bases). The length of the CDR3 is 16 residues. Trimming shortened V by 4 bases and J by 1 base, and 14 bases separated the two germline ends. Germline loops: CDR1 MDHEN, CDR2 SYDVKM. The CDR3 region is CASSSPRQGSNQPQHF. The CDR3 nucleotides are TGTGCCAGCAGTTCCCCTCGCCAGGGGAGCAATCAGCCCCAGCATTTT.

In DNA form, the CDR3 reads TGTGCCAGCAGGGGACTAGAGAATGAGCAGTTCTTC. Amino acid sequence: CASRGLENEQFF. The V gene is TRBV2, the J gene TRBJ2-1; 8 bases are a match to TRBD2. CDR1 SNHLY and CDR2 FYNNEI come from the germline V gene. V lost 6 bases to trimming and J lost 7 bases; unmatched junction nucleotides: 2. The CDR3 runs to 12 residues. Using reference TRBV2 and TRBJ2-1 for the parts outside the CDR3, the full variable domain is EPEVTQTPSHQVTQMGQEVILRCVPISNHLYFYWYRQILGQKVEFLVSFYNNEISEKSEIFDDQFSVERPDGSNFTLKIRSTKLEDSAMYFCASRGLENEQFFGPGTRLTVL.

This chain connects TRBV28 to TRBJ1-5; TRBD1 might be the D (5 bases). V shed 6 bases and J shed 0 bases, with 12 bases lying between them. The germline V gene has CDR1 MDHEN and CDR2 SYDVKM. The CDR3 totals 15 residues. This CDR3 is CASRSRDYSNQPQHF. Written as DNA, the CDR3 is TGTGCCAGCAGGAGCAGGGACTATAGCAATCAGCCCCAGCATTTT.

The chain combines TRBV10-3 with TRBJ2-7; a weak D match, TRBD2 (5 bases). Germline CDR1 ENHRY, CDR2 SYGVKD. Trimming shortened V by 0 bases and J by 7 bases, and 16 bases separated the two germline ends. This CDR3 region has 15 residues. The CDR3 protein is CAISESAWTGVEQYF. DNA for the CDR3: TGTGCCATCAGTGAGTCAGCGTGGACTGGTGTAGAGCAGTACTTC.

V gene TRBV4-2 combines with J gene TRBJ2-5; D may be TRBD2 (5 bases). The CDR3 runs 16 residues. CDR1 is LGHNA and CDR2 is YNFKEQ in the germline V gene. The V gene lost 3 bases and the J gene lost 1 base, with 15 bases spanning the gap. CDR3 nucleotides: TGTGCCAGCAGCCATGGTCGGGGAGCTGCCCAAGAGACCCAGTACTTC. It codes for CASSHGRGAAQETQYF.

The count of this clone is one. V is TRBV5-4 and J is TRBJ1-2; 7 nucleotides agree with TRBD1. CDR3 size: 15 residues. The junction had 7 bases not matched to a gene; V was cut back by 2 bases and J by 3 bases. Germline CDR1 SGHNT, CDR2 YYREEE (reference sequence). The CDR3 spells CASSLVRGLDYGYTF. As DNA, the CDR3 is TGTGCCAGCAGCTTAGTAAGGGGGCTAGACTATGGCTACACCTTC.

This chain joins TRBV4-3 and TRBJ2-2; either TRBD1 or TRBD2 may fit D (5 bases each). The CDR3 has 17 residues. CDR1 LGHNA and CDR2 YSLEER come from the germline V gene. The V and J ends lost 0 bases and 5 bases respectively, with 16 bases between them. This CDR3 is CASSQDLWDGRTGELFF. The CDR3 nucleotides are TGCGCCAGCAGCCAAGATCTCTGGGACGGTCGAACCGGGGAGCTGTTTTTT.

The rearrangement uses TRBV7-6 and TRBJ1-4, with D tentatively TRBD1 (6 bases). The CDR3 consists of 15 residues. V was pared by 4 bases and J by 4 bases, with 13 bases between. The germline V gene has CDR1 SGHVS and CDR2 FNYEAQ. CDR3 residues: CASSSTQGNNEKLFF. As DNA, the CDR3 is TGTGCCAGCAGCTCGACCCAGGGGAATAATGAAAAACTGTTTTTT.

The chain employs TRBV2 and TRBJ1-5; D call uncertain. CDR1 SNHLY and CDR2 FYNNEI come from the germline V gene. The CDR3 loop spans 13 amino acids. The V gene lost 7 bases and the J gene lost 14 bases, with 21 bases spanning the gap. The CDR3 loop reads CASTANPGRFEHF. The DNA for the CDR3 is TGTGCCAGCACGGCCAATCCTGGACGGTTTGAGCATTTT.

This rearrangement joins TRBV15 to TRBJ1-3; 8 bases fit TRBD1. The CDR3 is 15 amino acids. CDR1 is LNHNV, CDR2 YYDKDF, per germline (reference sequence). The ends lost 5 bases at V and 1 base at J; junction bases unmatched: 4. The DNA for the CDR3 is TGTGCCACCAGCCTGGACAGGGTGTCTGGAAACACCATATATTTT. It translates to CATSLDRVSGNTIYF.

The chain carries TRBV6-5 and TRBJ1-2; D is uncertain. This CDR3 region has 15 residues. V was pared by 6 bases and J by 3 bases, with 17 bases between. The germline gives CDR1 MNHEY, CDR2 SVGAGI. Written as DNA, the CDR3 is TGTGCCAGCAGCCGACTCCCAGGCGGGGACTATGGCTACACCTTC. As protein: CASSRLPGGDYGYTF.

V usage is TRBV19 and J usage is TRBJ2-3, with 8 bases identical to TRBD2. J gave up 0 bases and V 3 bases, and 14 bases lay outside the gene matches. In germline, CDR1 is LNHDA, CDR2 SQIVND (reference sequence). The CDR3 totals 19 residues. The CDR3 nucleotides read TGTGCCAGTAGTATGGCGGGGCTAGCGGGCATTACTAGCACAGATACGCAGTATTTT. It yields the protein CASSMAGLAGITSTDTQYF.

There are a few counts of this clone. The rearrangement uses TRBV27 and TRBJ1-2, with D possibly TRBD1 on 5 matching bases. The ends were cut back, 5 bases at V and 8 bases at J, with 12 bases in the middle. CDR3 size: 12 residues. CDR1 and CDR2 (germline): MNHEY, SMNVEV (reference sequence). DNA for the CDR3: TGTGCCAGCAGTCTTACAGGAGAGGGCTACACCTTC. Translating gives CASSLTGEGYTF.

The chain joins TRBV4-3 to TRBJ2-3; D not certain. V dropped 1 base and J dropped 5 bases, with 10 bases sitting between them. The CDR3 sequence is 14 residues long. Germline V lookup: CDR1 LGHNA, CDR2 YSLEER. CDR3 protein: CASSQVLARDTQYF. The CDR3 DNA reads as TGCGCCAGCAGCCAAGTGCTTGCTAGAGATACGCAGTATTTT.